One and the same sample provided the 26 T cell receptor beta chains below, sequenced in a study of CD8+CD57+ T cells in acquired aplastic anemia. An expansion of CD8+CD57+ cells by flow cytometry had been shown in patients chosen for sequencing. The study profiled TCR beta VDJ and CDR3 using genomic DNA as template. TCRdb re-analysed the reads in MiXCR, keeping a single row per CDR3 protein. This sample yields about 150,000 distinct CDR3 sequences, of which about 54% are seen a single time; about an eighth belongs to the top ten. Specimen: sorted CD4+, CD8+, or CD8+CD57+ T cells (not recorded which) from PBMCs. These receptors all stem from a human donor with aplastic anemia.

The chain is built from TRBV19 and TRBJ1-1; maybe TRBD1 (6 bases). This CDR3 has 15 amino acids. V lost 7 bases and J 4 bases, leaving 19 bases between the germline ends. Per germline, CDR1 LNHDA and CDR2 SQIVND (reference sequence). In nucleotides, the CDR3 is TGTGCCAGTATGACAAGGGGGGCCGGGAGCACTGAAGCTTTCTTT. It yields the protein CASMTRGAGSTEAFF. Looking up the rest from reference TRBV19 and TRBJ1-1 gives the full variable domain: DGGITQSPKYLFRKEGQNVTLSCEQNLNHDAMYWYRQDPGQGLRLIYYSQIVNDFQKGDIAEGYSVSREKKESFPLTVTSAQKNPTAFYLCASMTRGAGSTEAFFGQGTRLTVV.

V usage is TRBV19 and J usage is TRBJ2-5, with 8 bases identical to TRBD1. This CDR3 has 14 residues. Germline CDR1 reads LNHDA; CDR2 reads SQIVND (reference sequence). J gave up 8 bases and V 10 bases, and 15 bases lay outside the gene matches. The CDR3 DNA is TGTGCCACCCAAAGGGCAGGGGGCGTAGATACCCAGTACTTC. Translation gives CATQRAGGVDTQYF.

This clonotype was counted ten times or more. The chain employs TRBV29-1 and TRBJ2-2; D unclear. Trimming pared 0 bases from V and 5 bases from J, leaving 1 base between. The CDR3 runs to 11 residues. Germline values: CDR1 SQVTM, CDR2 ANQGSEA. The CDR3 sequence is CSVEETGELFF. The CDR3 DNA sequence: TGCAGCGTTGAAGAAACCGGGGAGCTGTTTTTT.

This chain's CDR3 is CASSSRAINEQFF. DNA for the CDR3: TGTGCCAGTAGCAGCCGGGCCATCAATGAGCAGTTCTTC. The genes are TRBV19 and TRBJ2-1; D uncertain. The V end was cut by 6 bases, the J end by 6 bases, with 12 bases between. This CDR3 has 13 amino acids. Germline V gene sequence: CDR1 LNHDA, CDR2 SQIVND (reference sequence).

This chain links TRBV11-1 with TRBJ2-7, with 9 bases lining up with TRBD2. After removal of 4 bases from V and 2 bases from J, the junction contained 15 bases not matched to a gene. This CDR3 has 18 amino acids. From germline, CDR1 is SGHAT and CDR2 FQDESV (reference sequence). The chain's CDR3 is CASSSTAQTSGTPYEQYF. The CDR3 DNA is TGTGCCAGCAGCTCCACCGCCCAGACTAGCGGCACCCCCTACGAGCAGTACTTC.

This clonotype was recorded once. V usage is TRBV20-1 and J usage is TRBJ1-5; 7 bases line up with TRBD1. The CDR3 sequence is 13 residues long. The V gene's germline CDR1 is DFQATT and CDR2 SNEGSKA (reference sequence). The V and J ends lost 5 bases and 1 base, in that order; junction bases with no gene match: 2. The CDR3 DNA reads as TGCAGTGCTTTACAGGGGAGCAATCAGCCCCAGCATTTT. As protein: CSALQGSNQPQHF.

The rearrangement joins TRBV29-1 to TRBJ2-2, with 11 bases identical to TRBD2. The CDR3 covers 16 residues. Germline-derived CDR1 and CDR2 are SQVTM and ANQGSEA. V gave up 4 bases and J gave up 0 bases; unmatched junction bases: 4. CDR3 in DNA: TGCAGCGTTGCCGGGACTAGCGGTACGAACACCGGGGAGCTGTTTTTT. Encoded protein: CSVAGTSGTNTGELFF.

The V gene is TRBV24-1, the J gene TRBJ2-7; the D is unclear. Germline CDR1 and CDR2: KGHDR and SFDVKD. CDR3 size: 13 residues. V was clipped by 4 bases and J by 2 bases, with 8 bases between them. CDR3 in DNA: TGTGCCACCAGTGACTTCAACGCCTACGAGCAGTACTTC. Encoded protein: CATSDFNAYEQYF.

This clonotype was recorded at least ten times. The chain has TRBV5-1 and TRBJ1-5, with D possibly TRBD1 on 5 matching bases. Trimming took 0 bases from V and 3 from J, leaving 16 bases between them. Looked up from germline, CDR1 is SGHRS and CDR2 is YFSETQ. This CDR3 contains 17 residues. CDR3 sequence reads: CASSLDLPGRHNQPQHF. CDR3 DNA sequence: TGCGCCAGCAGCTTGGACTTACCGGGACGGCACAATCAGCCCCAGCATTTT.

This chain connects TRBV4-2 to TRBJ1-6; no reliable D call. Looked up from germline, CDR1 is LGHNA and CDR2 is YNFKEQ. This CDR3 spans 15 amino acids. V dropped 4 bases and J dropped 7 bases, with 14 bases sitting between them. The CDR3 loop reads CASSPVSGRNSPLHF. DNA of the CDR3: TGTGCCAGCAGCCCCGTGTCTGGGAGAAATTCACCCCTCCACTTT.

This clonotype qualifies as medium-sized. This chain links TRBV12-3 or TRBV12-4 with TRBJ1-2; D gene uncertain. Trimming took off 4 bases at V and 8 bases at J, with 17 bases between the two ends. This CDR3 is 14 amino acids long. DNA of the CDR3: TGTGCCAGCAGTTCCGGGGTAGCGGGGAAAGGCTACACCTTC. This gives the protein CASSSGVAGKGYTF.

The chain recombines TRBV7-8 with TRBJ2-7; 9 bases map to TRBD1. The V segment lost 5 bases and the J segment 5 bases; nucleotides outside the gene matches: 7. CDR3 length: 14 residues. The V gene's germline CDR1 is SGHVS and CDR2 FQNEAQ. The CDR3: CASSERDRDHEQYF. The CDR3 DNA sequence: TGTGCCAGCAGCGAACGGGACAGGGACCACGAGCAGTACTTC.

This clonotype was counted a few times. V usage is TRBV5-1 and J usage is TRBJ1-1; D unresolved. Germline CDR1 reads SGHRS; CDR2 reads YFSETQ. Trimming pared 0 bases from V and 7 bases from J, leaving 13 bases between. The CDR3 sequence is 14 residues long. The CDR3 DNA reads TGCGCCAGCAGCTTGGCCAGGCAGTCACTTGAAGCTTTCTTT. It translates to CASSLARQSLEAFF. Full variable domain (rest looked up from reference TRBV5-1 and TRBJ1-1): KAGVTQTPRYLIKTRGQQVTLSCSPISGHRSVSWYQQTPGQGLQFLFEYFSETQRNKGNFPGRFSGRQFSNSRSEMNVSTLELGDSALYLCASSLARQSLEAFFGQGTRLTVV.

This chain links TRBV29-1 with TRBJ2-1, with D unclear. Looked up from germline, CDR1 is SQVTM and CDR2 is ANQGSEA. The CDR3 is 13 amino acids. Trimming took off 4 bases at V and 3 bases at J, with 10 bases between the two ends. In nucleotides, the CDR3 is TGCAGCGTTGGAAGCACGGTCTACAATGAGCAGTTCTTC. Amino acids: CSVGSTVYNEQFF.

The sample holds many counts of this clonotype. The CDR3 is CASSFSTGMNTEAFF. The CDR3 nucleotides read TGTGCCAGCAGTTTCTCGACAGGAATGAACACTGAAGCTTTCTTT. The rearrangement links TRBV12-3 or TRBV12-4 to TRBJ1-1, with D perhaps TRBD1 (6 bases). V lost 3 bases and J 0 bases, leaving 11 bases between the germline ends. The CDR3 covers 15 residues.

As regards this clonotype: The junction and the germline gene differ at one end; a read error may be behind it. The chain has TRBV2 and TRBJ1-2; no definite D call. CDR3 length: 12 amino acids. The germline CDR1 and CDR2 sequences are SNHLY and FYNNEI. The CDR3 region has the DNA TGTGCCAGCATGATGGTTAGCGTAGGGATACTCTTC. This codes for CASMMVSVGILF.

As DNA, the CDR3 is TGCAGCGTTGAATGGGCTAGCGGAAGCCAAGAGACCCAGTACTTC. The encoded protein is CSVEWASGSQETQYF. This chain links TRBV29-1 with TRBJ2-5; TRBD2 matches 7 bases. CDR3 length equals 15 residues. J was trimmed by 1 base and V by 2 bases; bases with no gene match: 7. From germline, CDR1 is SQVTM and CDR2 ANQGSEA.

This clonotype is medium-sized (0.01 to 0.1%) within its sample. The chain carries TRBV29-1 and TRBJ1-2; perhaps TRBD1 as D (6 bases). The CDR3 is made up of 14 amino acids. The V end lost 0 bases, the J end lost 4 bases, and 12 bases lay between the germline ends. From germline, CDR1 is SQVTM and CDR2 ANQGSEA. Here the CDR3 reads CSVEDRSGAYGYTF. The CDR3 DNA follows: TGCAGCGTTGAAGATCGGTCGGGGGCCTATGGCTACACCTTC. The whole variable domain, remainder taken from reference TRBV29-1 and TRBJ1-2, is SAVISQKPSRDICQRGTSLTIQCQVDSQVTMMFWYRQQPGQSLTLIATANQGSEATYESGFVIDKFPISRPNLTFSTLTVSNMSPEDSSIYLCSVEDRSGAYGYTFGSGTRLTVV.

This clonotype was counted ten times or more. CDR3 bases: TGTGCCAGCAGATTAAGCGGGAGTCACACAGATACGCAGTATTTT. Its protein product is CASRLSGSHTDTQYF. V gene TRBV6-1 combines with J gene TRBJ2-3, with TRBD2 matching over 8 bases. V dropped 6 bases and J dropped 2; count of bases not matched to a gene: 7. CDR3 length: 15 residues. Germline assignment: CDR1 MNHNS and CDR2 SASEGT.

This clonotype is labeled large (0.1 to 1%). The chain has TRBV5-1 and TRBJ1-1; 8 positions match TRBD1. The germline V gene has CDR1 SGHRS and CDR2 YFSETQ. This CDR3 is 15 amino acids long. Unmatched junction bases numbered 7, after V lost 4 bases and J lost 2 bases. This CDR3 reads CASSLRTGRNTEAFF. CDR3 sequence (DNA): TGCGCCAGCAGCCTGAGGACAGGGCGAAACACTGAAGCTTTCTTT.

This clonotype came up a few times. This rearrangement joins TRBV20-1 to TRBJ2-1; 9 bases match TRBD2. Looked up from germline, CDR1 is DFQATT and CDR2 is SNEGSKA (reference sequence). J gave up 8 bases and V 6 bases, and 11 bases lay outside the gene matches. The CDR3 spans 14 residues. CDR3 in DNA: TGCAGTGCCACTCCAAGCGGGGGGCGGTATGAGCAGTTCTTC. Its protein product is CSATPSGGRYEQFF.

This clonotype occurred once. This clone may be a read error of a much larger clone one base away. This sequence joins TRBV2 and TRBJ1-1; a weak D match, TRBD1 (5 bases). V lost 5 bases and J lost 5, with 18 bases in between. The CDR3 is 15 residues long. The germline V gene encodes CDR1 SNHLY and CDR2 FYNNEI. CDR3 loop: CASSYGAGPGTEAFF. In nucleotides, the CDR3 is TGTGCCAGCAGTTACGGGGCAGGGCCGGGTACTGAAGCTTTCTTT.

This clonotype was picked up one time. The chain combines TRBV29-1 with TRBJ2-4; tentative D call: TRBD2 (6 bases). Trimming shortened V by 2 bases and J by 6 bases, and 8 bases separated the two germline ends. The germline V gene has CDR1 SQVTM and CDR2 ANQGSEA. This CDR3 spans 12 amino acids. In DNA form, the CDR3 reads TGCAGCGTTGAATTGGAGGGAAACATTCAGTACTTC. It yields the protein CSVELEGNIQYF.

The J gene is TRBJ2-3, the V gene TRBV20-1; D remains unclear. The CDR3 contains 13 residues. Germline CDR1 is DFQATT and CDR2 is SNEGSKA (reference sequence). Trimming took off 0 bases at V and 6 bases at J, with 10 bases between the two ends. CDR3 region: CSAREGSQDTQYF. CDR3 in DNA: TGCAGTGCTAGAGAAGGTAGTCAGGATACGCAGTATTTT.

The chain couples TRBV15 to TRBJ2-7; tentatively, D is TRBD1 (6 bases). The V end lost 5 bases, the J end lost 4 bases, and 15 bases lay between the germline ends. The CDR3 has 14 residues. CDR1 and CDR2 (germline): LNHNV, YYDKDF (reference sequence). In nucleotides, the CDR3 is TGTGCCACCAGCCATACTCAGGACAGATACGAGCAGTACTTC. This gives the protein CATSHTQDRYEQYF.

The CDR3 is CASSASGRTNNEQFF. The CDR3, as DNA: TGTGCCAGCAGCGCTAGCGGGAGGACCAACAATGAGCAGTTCTTC. J is TRBJ2-1 and V is TRBV7-3, with 11 bases matching TRBD2. Germline V gene data show CDR1 as SGHTA and CDR2 as FQGTGA. CDR3 size: 15 residues. The junction had 5 bases not matched to a gene; V was cut back by 5 bases and J by 5 bases.